This entry features one T cell receptor beta chain sequence. Its specificity is not known. Produced via immunoSEQ multiplex PCR; TCRdb's table is partial and in-frame only. There are about 56,000 clones in the sample; 87% occur only once, and under 1.5% lies in the top ten. Indicated time point: week 23, last vaccination. Each dose of the vaccine consisted of 300 ug of mutant IDH1 20-mer peptide, with topical imiquimod. Germline CDR1 reads LNHDA; CDR2 reads SQIVND (reference sequence). The CDR3 extends over 14 amino acids. V was cut by 2 bases and J by 7 bases, with 11 bases left in between. This sample was taken from a study of a mutant IDH1 vaccine in newly diagnosed glioma.

V gene TRBV19 combines with J gene TRBJ1-4; TRBD1 might be the D (6 bases). The origin of this receptor is a middle-aged man with glioma. Specimen: PBMCs, collected from a glioma patient whose treatment included an IDH1 peptide vaccine. This CDR3 is CASSITGLGEKLFF. As DNA, the CDR3 is TGTGCCAGTAGTATAACAGGGTTGGGTGAAAAACTGTTTTTT.